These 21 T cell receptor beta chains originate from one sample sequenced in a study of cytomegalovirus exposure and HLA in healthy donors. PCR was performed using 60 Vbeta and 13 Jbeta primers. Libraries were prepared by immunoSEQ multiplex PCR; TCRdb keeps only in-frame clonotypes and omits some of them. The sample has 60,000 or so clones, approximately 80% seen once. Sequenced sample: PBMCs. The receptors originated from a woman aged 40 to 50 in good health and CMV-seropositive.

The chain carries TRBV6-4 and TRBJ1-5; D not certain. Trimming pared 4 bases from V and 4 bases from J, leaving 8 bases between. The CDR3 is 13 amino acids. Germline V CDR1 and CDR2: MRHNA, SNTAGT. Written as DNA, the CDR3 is TGTGCCAGCAGTGGGCAGGTGAATCAGCCCCAGCATTTT. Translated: CASSGQVNQPQHF.

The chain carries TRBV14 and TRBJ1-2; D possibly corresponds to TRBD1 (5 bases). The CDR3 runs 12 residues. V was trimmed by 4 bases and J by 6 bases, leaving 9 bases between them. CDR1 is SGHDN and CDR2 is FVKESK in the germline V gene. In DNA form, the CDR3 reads TGTGCCAGCAGCCCTACAGGTGATGGCTACACCTTC. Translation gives CASSPTGDGYTF. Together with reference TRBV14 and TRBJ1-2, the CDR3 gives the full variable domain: EAGVTQFPSHSVIEKGQTVTLRCDPISGHDNLYWYRRVMGKEIKFLLHFVKESKQDESGMPNNRFLAERTGGTYSTLKVQPAELEDSGVYFCASSPTGDGYTFGSGTRLTVV.

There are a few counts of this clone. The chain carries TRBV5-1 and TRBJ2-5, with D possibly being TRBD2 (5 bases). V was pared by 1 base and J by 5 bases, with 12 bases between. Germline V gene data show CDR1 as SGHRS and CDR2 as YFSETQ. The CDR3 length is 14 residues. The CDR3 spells CASSLTGMRETQYF. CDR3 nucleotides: TGCGCCAGCAGCTTGACGGGGATGCGGGAGACCCAGTACTTC.

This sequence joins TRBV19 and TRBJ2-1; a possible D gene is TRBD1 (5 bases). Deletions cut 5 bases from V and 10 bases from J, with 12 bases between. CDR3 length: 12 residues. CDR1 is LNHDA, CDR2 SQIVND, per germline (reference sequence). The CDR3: CASSADSGEQFF. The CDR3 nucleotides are TGTGCCAGTAGTGCCGACAGTGGGGAGCAGTTCTTC. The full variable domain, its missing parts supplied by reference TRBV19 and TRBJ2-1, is DGGITQSPKYLFRKEGQNVTLSCEQNLNHDAMYWYRQDPGQGLRLIYYSQIVNDFQKGDIAEGYSVSREKKESFPLTVTSAQKNPTAFYLCASSADSGEQFFGPGTRLTVL.

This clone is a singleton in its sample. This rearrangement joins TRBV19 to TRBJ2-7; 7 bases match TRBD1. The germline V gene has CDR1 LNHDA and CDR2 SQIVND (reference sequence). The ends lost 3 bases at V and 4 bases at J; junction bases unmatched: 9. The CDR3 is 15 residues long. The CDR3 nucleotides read TGTGCCAGTAGTATTCCGGGACAGCTTAGGTACGAGCAGTACTTC. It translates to CASSIPGQLRYEQYF.

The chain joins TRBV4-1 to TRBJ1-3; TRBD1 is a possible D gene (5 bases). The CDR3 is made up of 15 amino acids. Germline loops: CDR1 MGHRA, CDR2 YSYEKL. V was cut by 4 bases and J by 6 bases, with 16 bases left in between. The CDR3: CASSLRAGTENTIYF. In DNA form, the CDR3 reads TGCGCCAGCAGCCTTCGAGCGGGGACCGAAAACACCATATATTTT.

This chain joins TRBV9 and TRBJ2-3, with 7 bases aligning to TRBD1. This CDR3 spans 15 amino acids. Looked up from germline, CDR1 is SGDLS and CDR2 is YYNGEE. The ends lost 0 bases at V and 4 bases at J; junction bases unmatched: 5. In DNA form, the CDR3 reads TGTGCCAGCAGCGTAGGACAGGGACCGCCAGATACGCAGTATTTT. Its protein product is CASSVGQGPPDTQYF.

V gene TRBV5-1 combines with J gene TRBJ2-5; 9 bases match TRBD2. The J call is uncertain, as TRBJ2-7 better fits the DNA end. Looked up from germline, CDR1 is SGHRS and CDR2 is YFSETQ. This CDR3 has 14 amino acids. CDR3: CASRQTSGFYEQYF. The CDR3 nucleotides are TGCGCCAGCAGGCAAACTAGCGGGTTCTACGAGCAGTACTTC.

CDR3 loop: CASNRDRGQETQYF. CDR3 DNA: TGTGCCAGCAACAGGGACAGGGGCCAAGAGACCCAGTACTTC. The chain links TRBV6-1 to TRBJ2-5; 10 bases align to TRBD1. This CDR3 contains 14 residues. Per the germline V gene, CDR1 is MNHNS and CDR2 is SASEGT. Trimming at V came to 7 bases and at J to 1 base, leaving 3 bases not matched to a gene.

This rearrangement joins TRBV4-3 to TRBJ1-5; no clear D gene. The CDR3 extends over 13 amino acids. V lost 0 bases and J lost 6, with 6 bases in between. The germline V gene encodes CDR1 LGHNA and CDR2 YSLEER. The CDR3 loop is CASSQERAQPQHF. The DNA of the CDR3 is TGCGCCAGCAGCCAAGAGCGGGCTCAGCCCCAGCATTTT.

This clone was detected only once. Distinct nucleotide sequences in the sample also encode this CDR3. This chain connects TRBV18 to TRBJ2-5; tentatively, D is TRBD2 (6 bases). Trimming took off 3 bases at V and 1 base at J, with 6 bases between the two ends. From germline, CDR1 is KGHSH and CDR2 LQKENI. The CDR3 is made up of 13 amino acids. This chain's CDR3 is CASSPGLQETQYF. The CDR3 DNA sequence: TGTGCCAGCTCACCGGGACTCCAAGAGACCCAGTACTTC.

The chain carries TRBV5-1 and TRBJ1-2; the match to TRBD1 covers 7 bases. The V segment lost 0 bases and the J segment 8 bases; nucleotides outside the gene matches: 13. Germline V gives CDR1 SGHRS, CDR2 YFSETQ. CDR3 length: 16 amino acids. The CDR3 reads CASSLGGDDRAGGYTF. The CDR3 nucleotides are TGCGCCAGCAGCTTGGGAGGGGACGACAGGGCGGGCGGCTACACCTTC.

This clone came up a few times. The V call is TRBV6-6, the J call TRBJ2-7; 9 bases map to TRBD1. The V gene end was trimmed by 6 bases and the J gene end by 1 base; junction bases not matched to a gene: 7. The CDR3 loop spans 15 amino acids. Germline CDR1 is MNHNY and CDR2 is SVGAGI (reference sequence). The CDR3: CASSFGQGRSYEQYF. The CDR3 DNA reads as TGTGCCAGCAGCTTCGGACAGGGGCGGTCCTACGAGCAGTACTTC.

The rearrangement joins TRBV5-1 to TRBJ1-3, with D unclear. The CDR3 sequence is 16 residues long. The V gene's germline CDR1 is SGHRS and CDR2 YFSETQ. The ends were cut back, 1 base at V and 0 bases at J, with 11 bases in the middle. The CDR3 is CASSLSSGSSGNTIYF. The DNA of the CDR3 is TGCGCCAGCAGCTTGAGTTCCGGGAGCTCTGGAAACACCATATATTTT.

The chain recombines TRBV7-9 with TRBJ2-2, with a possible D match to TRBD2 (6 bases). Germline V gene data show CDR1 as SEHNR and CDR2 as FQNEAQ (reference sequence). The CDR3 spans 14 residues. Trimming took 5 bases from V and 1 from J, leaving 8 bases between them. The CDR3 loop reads CASSPGGNTGELFF. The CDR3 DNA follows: TGTGCCAGCAGCCCCGGGGGGAACACCGGGGAGCTGTTTTTT.

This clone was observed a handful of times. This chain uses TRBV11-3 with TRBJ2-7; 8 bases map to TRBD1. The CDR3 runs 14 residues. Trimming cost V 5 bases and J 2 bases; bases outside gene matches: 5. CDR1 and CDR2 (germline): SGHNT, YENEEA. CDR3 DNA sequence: TGTGCCAGCAGCAACCGGGACAGGCCCTACGAGCAGTACTTC. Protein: CASSNRDRPYEQYF.

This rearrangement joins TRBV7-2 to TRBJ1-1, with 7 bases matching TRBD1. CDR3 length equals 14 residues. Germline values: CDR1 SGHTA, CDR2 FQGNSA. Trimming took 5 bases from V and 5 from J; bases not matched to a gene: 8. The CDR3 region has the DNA TGTGCCAGCAGCATCACACTACAGGGGACTGAAGCTTTCTTT. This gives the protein CASSITLQGTEAFF. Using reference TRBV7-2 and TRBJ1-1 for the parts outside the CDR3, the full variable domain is GAGVSQSPSNKVTEKGKDVELRCDPISGHTALYWYRQSLGQGLEFLIYFQGNSAPDKSGLPSDRFSAERTGGSVSTLTIQRTQQEDSAVYLCASSITLQGTEAFFGQGTRLTVV.

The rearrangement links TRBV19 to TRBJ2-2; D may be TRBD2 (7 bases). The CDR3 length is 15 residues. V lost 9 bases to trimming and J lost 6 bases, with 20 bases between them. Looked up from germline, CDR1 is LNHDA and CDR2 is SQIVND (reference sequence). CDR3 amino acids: CASLTGGASAGELFF. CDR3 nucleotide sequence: TGTGCCAGCCTAACGGGGGGCGCTTCGGCCGGGGAGCTGTTTTTT.

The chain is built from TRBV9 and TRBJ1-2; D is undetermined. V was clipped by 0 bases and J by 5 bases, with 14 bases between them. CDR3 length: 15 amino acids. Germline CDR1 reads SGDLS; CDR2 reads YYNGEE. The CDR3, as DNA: TGTGCCAGCAGCGTAGACGGTGAGGGAAGATATGGCTACACCTTC. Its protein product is CASSVDGEGRYGYTF.

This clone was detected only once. CDR3 DNA sequence: TGCGCCAGCAGCCTTGGGCCAGGTTCTGGGGCCAACGTCCTGACTTTC. As protein: CASSLGPGSGANVLTF. V and J are TRBV4-1 and TRBJ2-6; D gene uncertain. Germline-derived CDR1 and CDR2 are MGHRA and YSYEKL. V lost 4 bases and J 1 base, leaving 11 bases between the germline ends. CDR3 length equals 16 residues.

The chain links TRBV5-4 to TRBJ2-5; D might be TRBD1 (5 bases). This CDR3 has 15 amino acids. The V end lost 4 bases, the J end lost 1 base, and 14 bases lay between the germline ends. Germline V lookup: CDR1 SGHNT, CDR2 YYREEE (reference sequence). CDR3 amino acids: CASSGEGVLQETQYF. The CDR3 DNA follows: TGTGCCAGCAGCGGCGAAGGGGTTCTCCAAGAGACCCAGTACTTC.